Listed below are T cell receptor beta chains from one sample, sequenced in a study of T cells expressing NK-cell markers. Reanalyzing the 5' RACE reads, TCRdb keeps one entry per CDR3 protein, without DNA. This table lists about 390,000 distinct CDR3 sequences. The sequencing sample was made of blood T cells: a sorted CD56 or NKG2C T cell subset, CD4+ or CD8+ T cells, or bulk PBMC T cells (not recorded which). Receptors were obtained from a woman between 50 and 59 years old in good health. Both conserved end residues are part of each CDR3. Each record gives: J gene, V gene, CDR3 protein.

TRBJ2-7 TRBV7-9 CASSPPWQASSYEQYF
TRBJ2-7 TRBV10-3 CAITPTGGQGSEQYF
TRBJ2-7 TRBV29-1 CSPREGRRGYEQYF
TRBJ1-4 TRBV7-9 CASSSGVDEKLFF
TRBJ2-3 TRBV5-1 CASSSLGSGTDTQYF
TRBJ2-5 TRBV19 CASKGKREGRETQYF
TRBJ2-6 TRBV6-2/TRBV6-3 CASSTSSGRQSGANVLTF
TRBJ2-3 TRBV7-9 CASSLAGGRDTQYF
TRBJ1-5 TRBV11-2 CASSLGDRAANQPQHF
TRBJ2-7 TRBV6-2/TRBV6-3 CASNDRPRVDEQYF
TRBJ1-2 TRBV29-1 CSVDPTGGGSYGYTF
TRBJ2-2 TRBV5-1 CASSFTSSGELFF
TRBJ1-5 TRBV6-6 CASSSGSQGGDQPQHF
TRBJ2-5 TRBV30 CAWSADGGRETQYF
TRBJ2-1 TRBV11-3 CASSNSGSSYNEQFF
TRBJ2-5 TRBV11-2 CASSSGLAGRVETQYF
TRBJ2-7 TRBV20-1 CSAAGTSGRTSYEQYF
TRBJ2-2 TRBV5-5 CASSSQGNTPGELFF
TRBJ2-7 TRBV7-9 CASSGEPGLVLYEQYF
TRBJ2-1 TRBV6-2/TRBV6-3 CASSYRGTQTEQFF
TRBJ2-1 TRBV7-2 CASSLGLFNEQFF